The 28 T cell receptor beta chains below come from one sample, sequenced in a study of T cells after posttransplantation cyclophosphamide. A marrow graft followed busulfan-fludarabine conditioning, with cyclophosphamide on days +3 and +4. Here immunoSEQ multiplex PCR was the method, and the copy in TCRdb shows in-frame clones only, minus some. The data contain about 43,000 clones, around 91% of them singletons. Here the sequenced sample was PBMCs, taken about 60 days after allogeneic stem cell transplant with posttransplant cyclophosphamide. These receptors originate from a male patient aged 55 to 70 who received an allogeneic stem cell transplant from a related donor and was CMV-positive. Some of the T cells might come from the graft donor.

The chain joins TRBV6-1 to TRBJ1-1; D gene uncertain. CDR1 MNHNS and CDR2 SASEGT come from the germline V gene. CDR3 length equals 14 residues. Trimming cost V 6 bases and J 3 bases, with 14 bases left between them. The CDR3, as DNA: TGTGCCAGCAGGGTCCAGGTATCGGACACTGAAGCTTTCTTT. It codes for CASRVQVSDTEAFF.

The CDR3 DNA is TGTGCCAGCAGCAAAGTCCCCCCACAGGGCACCTACGAGCAGTACGTC. This encodes CASSKVPPQGTYEQYV. The rearrangement links TRBV21-1 to TRBJ2-7; the table calls TRBD1, which could not be checked here. TRBV21-1 constitutes a pseudogene. This CDR3 comprises 16 residues.

V is TRBV5-1 and J is TRBJ1-1; 9 bases agree with TRBD1. The germline CDR1 and CDR2 sequences are SGHRS and YFSETQ. V trimming: 4 bases; J trimming: 4 bases; junction bases outside the gene matches: 11. There are 16 residues in the CDR3. CDR3 DNA sequence: TGCGCCAGCAGCCTGTCTGGGACAGGGCTGGGCACTGAAGCTTTCTTT. Translating it yields CASSLSGTGLGTEAFF.

The genes are TRBV5-1 and TRBJ2-6; D not certain. Germline loops: CDR1 SGHRS, CDR2 YFSETQ. V dropped 6 bases and J dropped 0 bases, with 4 bases sitting between them. CDR3 length: 13 residues. In nucleotides, the CDR3 is TGCGCCAGCACCGTCTCTGGGGCCAACGTCCTGACTTTC. Protein product: CASTVSGANVLTF.

This clone came up once. The chain joins TRBV7-8 to TRBJ2-2; the D gene is possibly TRBD2 (6 bases). Germline CDR1 reads SGHVS; CDR2 reads FQNEAQ. The CDR3 totals 18 residues. With 6 bases removed from V and 4 bases from J, the gap between germline ends came to 24 bases. This CDR3 reads CASRADTRGLATTGELFF. CDR3 coding DNA: TGTGCCAGCAGAGCAGATACCCGGGGACTTGCCACCACCGGGGAGCTGTTTTTT.

The V call is TRBV5-1, the J call TRBJ2-7; tentatively, D is TRBD2 (5 bases). Per the germline V gene, CDR1 is SGHRS and CDR2 is YFSETQ. This CDR3 is built from 14 residues. Trimming left V 5 bases short and J 3 bases short, with 15 bases between. CDR3 in amino acids: CASSRGSGNYEQYF. The CDR3 coding sequence is TGCGCCAGCAGTAGAGGATCGGGGAACTACGAGCAGTACTTC.

By share of the sample, this clone is medium-sized. V gene TRBV5-8 combines with J gene TRBJ1-5; TRBD1 matches at 8 bases. Losses at the gene ends were 2 bases for V and 5 bases for J; bases not matched to a gene: 3. This CDR3 has 14 amino acids. Germline V CDR1 and CDR2: SGHTS, YDEGEE. CDR3 coding DNA: TGTGCCAGCAGCTTAGGACAGGGCCATCAGCCCCAGCATTTT. This encodes CASSLGQGHQPQHF.

J is TRBJ1-1 and V is TRBV5-5; D gene ambiguous. This CDR3 contains 13 residues. Germline loops: CDR1 SGHKS, CDR2 YYEKEE (reference sequence). Trimming removed 2 bases at V and 5 bases at J, with 10 bases between. Written as DNA, the CDR3 is TGTGCCAGCAGCTTATTTACGGGGACTGAAGCTTTCTTT. Protein: CASSLFTGTEAFF.

The genes are TRBV9 and TRBJ2-3, with TRBD2 matching 10 bases. The germline V gene encodes CDR1 SGDLS and CDR2 YYNGEE. V lost 4 bases, J lost 2 bases, and 10 bases stayed unmatched. The CDR3 runs 17 residues. In DNA form, the CDR3 reads TGTGCCAGCAGCTACGGCAATAGCGGGGGGACCACAGATACGCAGTATTTT. It is translated as CASSYGNSGGTTDTQYF.

The rearrangement uses TRBV7-2 and TRBJ1-1; D might be TRBD1 (5 bases). Germline values: CDR1 SGHTA, CDR2 FQGNSA. The CDR3 is 14 residues long. The germline V and J ends were trimmed by 5 bases and 1 base, with 11 bases remaining between them. Here the CDR3 reads CASSPGGWNTEAFF. The CDR3 DNA is TGTGCCAGCAGCCCCGGGGGGTGGAACACTGAAGCTTTCTTT.

The chain has TRBV11-3 and TRBJ2-7, with 7 nucleotides matching TRBD2. V lost 3 bases and J lost 2; bases outside the gene matches: 1. Germline V gene sequence: CDR1 SGHNT, CDR2 YENEEA. There are 13 residues in the CDR3. This CDR3 is CASSLGGTYEQYF. Written as DNA, the CDR3 is TGTGCCAGCAGCTTGGGGGGGACCTACGAGCAGTACTTC.

The chain links TRBV29-1 to TRBJ2-7; TRBD1 matches at 8 bases. V lost 2 bases and J lost 2; bases outside the gene matches: 5. The CDR3 is 14 residues long. The germline V gene has CDR1 SQVTM and CDR2 ANQGSEA. CDR3: CSVENTGGPYEQYF. CDR3 DNA sequence: TGCAGCGTTGAAAACACAGGGGGACCCTACGAGCAGTACTTC.

The genes are TRBV18 and TRBJ1-2; the D is unclear. There are 14 residues in the CDR3. Trimming removed 4 bases from V and 6 bases from J, with 15 bases in between. Looked up from germline, CDR1 is KGHSH and CDR2 is LQKENI. CDR3 residues: CASSLRRSGDGYTF. The CDR3 DNA reads TGTGCCAGCTCACTCAGGCGGTCGGGAGATGGCTACACCTTC.

V is TRBV5-8 and J is TRBJ1-3, with TRBD1 matching 9 bases. The CDR3 is 17 amino acids. J lost 5 bases, V lost 2 bases, and 11 bases had no gene match. Germline CDR1 is SGHTS and CDR2 is YDEGEE. This chain's CDR3 is CASSFNRGLELRNTIYF. CDR3 nucleotides: TGTGCCAGCAGCTTCAACAGGGGGCTCGAGTTAAGAAACACCATATATTTT.

V and J are TRBV9 and TRBJ2-3; 7 bases line up with TRBD2. With 6 bases clipped from V and 2 bases from J, the junction kept 6 bases outside the gene matches. Germline CDR1 and CDR2: SGDLS and YYNGEE. There are 14 residues in the CDR3. For the CDR3, the DNA is TGTGCCAGCACTATAGCGGGTAACACAGATACGCAGTATTTT. Translated, it gives CASTIAGNTDTQYF.

This chain uses TRBV5-1 with TRBJ2-1; D remains unclear. V gave up 0 bases and J gave up 7 bases, with 8 bases separating them. This CDR3 has 13 amino acids. Germline CDR1 reads SGHRS; CDR2 reads YFSETQ. CDR3 sequence: CASSLAGFNEQFF. CDR3 bases: TGCGCCAGCAGCTTGGCCGGTTTTAATGAGCAGTTCTTC. The full variable domain, its missing parts supplied by reference TRBV5-1 and TRBJ2-1, is KAGVTQTPRYLIKTRGQQVTLSCSPISGHRSVSWYQQTPGQGLQFLFEYFSETQRNKGNFPGRFSGRQFSNSRSEMNVSTLELGDSALYLCASSLAGFNEQFFGPGTRLTVL.

The genes are TRBV7-2 and TRBJ2-7; a possible D gene is TRBD1 (6 bases). The CDR3 loop spans 14 amino acids. The ends were cut back, 2 bases at V and 6 bases at J, with 14 bases in the middle. Germline V CDR1 and CDR2: SGHTA, FQGNSA. The CDR3 spells CASSLRQAQAEQYF. The CDR3 DNA reads TGTGCCAGCAGCTTAAGACAGGCCCAAGCCGAGCAGTACTTC.

The rearrangement links TRBV27 to TRBJ1-6, with D possibly matching TRBD1 (6 bases). The CDR3 runs to 15 residues. Germline V gene lookup returns CDR1 MNHEY and CDR2 SMNVEV (reference sequence). V was trimmed by 3 bases and J by 6 bases, leaving 12 bases between them. The CDR3 loop is CASSFGTQVNSPLHF. CDR3 DNA sequence: TGTGCCAGCAGTTTTGGGACACAAGTTAATTCACCCCTCCACTTT.

The rearrangement joins TRBV2 to TRBJ1-1; a possible D gene is TRBD1 (5 bases). With 2 bases removed from V and 4 bases from J, the gap between germline ends came to 23 bases. The CDR3 covers 18 residues. Germline V CDR1 and CDR2: SNHLY, FYNNEI. DNA of the CDR3: TGTGCCAGCAGTGAATTCCCGGGGCTTAGGGTGGGGGGCACTGAAGCTTTCTTT. Translation: CASSEFPGLRVGGTEAFF.

This sequence joins TRBV7-8 and TRBJ2-3, with a possible D match to TRBD2 (5 bases). CDR1 is SGHVS, CDR2 FQNEAQ, per germline. V lost 5 bases to trimming and J lost 0 bases, with 18 bases between them. This CDR3 spans 17 amino acids. CDR3 protein: CASSQGSLLESTDTQYF. The CDR3 DNA reads as TGTGCCAGCAGCCAAGGGAGTCTACTTGAAAGCACAGATACGCAGTATTTT. The variable domain in full, with the rest retrieved from reference TRBV7-8 and TRBJ2-3, is GAGVSQSPRYKVAKRGQDVALRCDPISGHVSLFWYQQALGQGPEFLTYFQNEAQLDKSGLPSDRFFAERPEGSVSTLKIQRTQQEDSAVYLCASSQGSLLESTDTQYFGPGTRLTVL.

This rearrangement joins TRBV27 to TRBJ2-1; no firm D call. The CDR3 is made up of 11 amino acids. The germline V and J ends were trimmed by 7 bases and 7 bases, with 8 bases remaining between them. CDR1 and CDR2 (germline): MNHEY, SMNVEV (reference sequence). CDR3 in amino acids: CASMRINEQFF. The CDR3 DNA is TGTGCCAGCATGAGGATAAATGAGCAGTTCTTC.

The gene calls are TRBV9 and TRBJ2-7, with 7 bases aligning to TRBD2. With V trimmed by 0 bases and J by 3 bases, 6 bases remained unmatched. Germline CDR1 reads SGDLS; CDR2 reads YYNGEE. This CDR3 is 15 amino acids long. CDR3 sequence reads: CASSVGSSGFYEQYF. The CDR3 coding sequence is TGTGCCAGCAGCGTAGGGTCTAGCGGATTCTACGAGCAGTACTTC.

With respect to this clone: The junction does not match germline at one end; this may be a read error. The chain recombines TRBV10-3 with TRBJ2-3; TRBD2 matches 12 bases. The CDR3 is made up of 15 amino acids. The germline CDR1 and CDR2 sequences are ENHRY and SYGVKD. The CDR3 here is CASSEASGGADTQYF. DNA of the CDR3: TGTGCCAGCAGTGAAGCTAGCGGGGGGGCAGATACGCAGTATTTT.

The chain links TRBV5-8 to TRBJ2-7; possible D gene TRBD1, 5 bases. V was cut by 2 bases and J by 3 bases, with 12 bases left in between. CDR3 length: 14 residues. Germline CDR1 and CDR2: SGHTS and YDEGEE. The CDR3 protein is CASSFLTGSYEQYF. DNA for the CDR3: TGTGCCAGCAGCTTCCTAACAGGTAGCTACGAGCAGTACTTC.

The chain uses TRBV10-3 and TRBJ2-6, with D unclear. The CDR3 sequence is 13 residues long. The V end was cut by 10 bases, the J end by 3 bases, with 10 bases between. CDR1 and CDR2 from the germline V gene are ENHRY and SYGVKD. The CDR3 reads CATPLFGANVLTF. The CDR3 nucleotides read TGTGCCACCCCTCTCTTTGGGGCCAACGTCCTGACTTTC.

CDR3 residues: CASSSTDLRGPQETQYF. In DNA, the CDR3 is TGTGCCAGCAGCTCAACTGACTTGCGGGGGCCCCAAGAGACCCAGTACTTC. The chain recombines TRBV9 with TRBJ2-5; D is perhaps TRBD2 (7 bases). Germline V gene sequence: CDR1 SGDLS, CDR2 YYNGEE. V lost 4 bases to trimming and J lost 1 base, with 20 bases between them. The CDR3 sequence is 17 residues long.

V and J are TRBV7-8 and TRBJ1-2; maybe TRBD1 (5 bases). The V gene's germline CDR1 is SGHVS and CDR2 FQNEAQ. This CDR3 is built from 16 residues. V was pared by 2 bases and J by 0 bases, with 13 bases between. CDR3: CASSLSIGVANYGYTF. CDR3 DNA sequence: TGTGCCAGCAGCTTATCGATAGGGGTAGCTAACTATGGCTACACCTTC. The variable domain in full, completed from reference TRBV7-8 and TRBJ1-2, reads GAGVSQSPRYKVAKRGQDVALRCDPISGHVSLFWYQQALGQGPEFLTYFQNEAQLDKSGLPSDRFFAERPEGSVSTLKIQRTQQEDSAVYLCASSLSIGVANYGYTFGSGTRLTVV.

The chain has TRBV27 and TRBJ1-6; no clear D. The V gene's germline CDR1 is MNHEY and CDR2 SMNVEV (reference sequence). The CDR3 loop spans 16 amino acids. Trimming pared 9 bases from V and 6 bases from J, leaving 21 bases between. In nucleotides, the CDR3 is TGTGCCAGTTCCGACGGGGTGGGAAGGCTTAATTCACCCCTCCACTTT. Amino acid sequence: CASSDGVGRLNSPLHF.